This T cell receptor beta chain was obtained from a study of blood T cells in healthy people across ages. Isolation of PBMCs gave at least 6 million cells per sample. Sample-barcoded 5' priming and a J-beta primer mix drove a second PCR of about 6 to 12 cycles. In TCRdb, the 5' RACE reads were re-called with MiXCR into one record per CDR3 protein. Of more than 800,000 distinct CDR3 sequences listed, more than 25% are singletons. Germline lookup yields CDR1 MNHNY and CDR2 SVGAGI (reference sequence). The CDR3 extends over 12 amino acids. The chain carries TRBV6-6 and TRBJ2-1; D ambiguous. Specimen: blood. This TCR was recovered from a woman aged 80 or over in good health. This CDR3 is CGNTRGSNEQFF. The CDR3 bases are TGTGGCAACACCCGAGGTAGCAATGAGCAGTTCTTC.